Presented here are 30 T cell receptor beta chains from one specimen sequenced in a study of blood T cell repertoires in COVID-19. Some clones are missing from TCRdb's copy, which holds only in-frame ones; the method was immunoSEQ multiplex PCR. The sample has 200,000 or so clones; around three quarters are singletons. Sequenced sample: peripheral blood. Receptors originate from a woman aged 65 to 85 with acute or convalescent COVID-19.

The CDR3 loop is CASSSEQGAATNEKLFF. CDR3 sequence (DNA): TGTGCCAGCTCCTCCGAGCAAGGGGCGGCAACTAATGAAAAACTGTTTTTT. This rearrangement joins TRBV18 to TRBJ1-4, with a tentative D call TRBD1 (5 bases). The CDR3 consists of 17 residues. Trimming cost V 6 bases and J 0 bases, with 17 bases left between them. The germline V gene encodes CDR1 KGHSH and CDR2 LQKENI.

The chain carries TRBV27 and TRBJ2-4; 7 nucleotides agree with TRBD1. CDR3 length: 14 residues. The germline gives CDR1 MNHEY, CDR2 SMNVEV (reference sequence). Unmatched junction bases numbered 6, after V lost 4 bases and J lost 6 bases. DNA of the CDR3: TGTGCCAGCAGTTCGACAGGGTTGCGAAACATTCAGTACTTC. It codes for CASSSTGLRNIQYF.

This sequence joins TRBV28 and TRBJ1-6, with a tentative D call TRBD1 (5 bases). Germline CDR1 reads MDHEN; CDR2 reads SYDVKM. This CDR3 has 18 amino acids. V was pared by 3 bases and J by 0 bases, with 15 bases between. CDR3 coding DNA: TGTGCCAGCAGTTTTAGTACAGGCCCAAGCTCCTATAATTCACCCCTCCACTTT. Translation gives CASSFSTGPSSYNSPLHF.

The chain carries TRBV23-1 and TRBJ1-4, with 10 positions matching TRBD1. TRBV23-1 is noted as an ORF with a role that remains uncertain. The CDR3 contains 18 residues. The V segment lost 4 bases and the J segment 6 bases; nucleotides outside the gene matches: 14. The CDR3 DNA reads TGCGCCAGCAGTCGAAGTTCCGGGACAGGGGATGATTATGAAAAACTGTTTTTT. Protein sequence: CASSRSSGTGDDYEKLFF.

This chain joins TRBV29-1 and TRBJ2-4; no firm D call. Germline assignment: CDR1 SQVTM and CDR2 ANQGSEA. V lost 7 bases, J lost 0 bases, and 10 bases lay in between. The CDR3 has 13 residues. The CDR3 spells CSAQHIAKNIQYF. DNA for the CDR3: TGCAGCGCCCAACACATAGCCAAAAACATTCAGTACTTC.

This chain's CDR3 is CASSPLGSGISYEQYF. Written as DNA, the CDR3 is TGTGCCAGCAGCCCCCTCGGTAGCGGGATCTCCTACGAGCAGTACTTC. The V and J genes are TRBV7-2 and TRBJ2-7; TRBD2 matches at 8 bases. J lost 0 bases, V lost 5 bases, and 9 bases had no gene match. The CDR3 contains 16 residues. The germline gives CDR1 SGHTA, CDR2 FQGNSA. Filled out from reference TRBV7-2 and TRBJ2-7, the complete variable domain reads GAGVSQSPSNKVTEKGKDVELRCDPISGHTALYWYRQSLGQGLEFLIYFQGNSAPDKSGLPSDRFSAERTGGSVSTLTIQRTQQEDSAVYLCASSPLGSGISYEQYFGPGTRLTVT.

The chain couples TRBV27 to TRBJ1-2; weak D call: TRBD1 (5 bases). Trimming removed 2 bases at V and 8 bases at J, with 12 bases between. This CDR3 has 13 residues. CDR1 is MNHEY and CDR2 is SMNVEV in the germline V gene (reference sequence). CDR3 nucleotide sequence: TGTGCCAGCAGTTTAGGGGGGAGTAGGGGCTACACCTTC. Its protein product is CASSLGGSRGYTF.

The rearrangement links TRBV15 to TRBJ2-3; D remains ambiguous. In germline, CDR1 is LNHNV, CDR2 YYDKDF (reference sequence). V was clipped by 0 bases and J by 4 bases, with 8 bases between them. The CDR3 has 14 residues. The CDR3 nucleotides are TGTGCCACCAGCAGAGATCAGGCCTCAGATACGCAGTATTTT. Residues: CATSRDQASDTQYF.

The chain recombines TRBV11-2 with TRBJ2-7, with a tentative D call TRBD2 (6 bases). Germline lookup yields CDR1 SGHAT and CDR2 FQNNGV. This CDR3 has 14 residues. Trimming left V 1 base short and J 3 bases short, with 10 bases between. CDR3 sequence: CASSLARGYYEQYF. The CDR3 DNA follows: TGTGCCAGCAGCTTAGCTCGGGGGTACTACGAGCAGTACTTC.

The rearrangement uses TRBV7-8 and TRBJ1-2; D unresolved. The CDR3 is 14 amino acids. Germline V lookup: CDR1 SGHVS, CDR2 FQNEAQ. Trimming took off 5 bases at V and 7 bases at J, with 17 bases between the two ends. CDR3 nucleotides: TGTGCCAGCAGCGAGGTCCTCACACAAGGTGGCTACACCTTC. Amino acid sequence: CASSEVLTQGGYTF.

The chain recombines TRBV6-5 with TRBJ2-3, with D maybe TRBD1 (6 bases). Trimming shortened V by 4 bases and J by 6 bases, and 11 bases separated the two germline ends. The length of the CDR3 is 13 residues. CDR1 MNHEY and CDR2 SVGAGI come from the germline V gene. The chain's CDR3 is CASSWGPADTQYF. The CDR3, as DNA: TGTGCCAGCAGTTGGGGGCCAGCTGATACGCAGTATTTT.

This sequence joins TRBV7-2 and TRBJ2-5; weak D call: TRBD1 (6 bases). CDR1 and CDR2 from the germline V gene are SGHTA and FQGNSA. This CDR3 is 14 amino acids long. V shed 6 bases and J shed 5 bases, with 16 bases lying between them. CDR3 region: CASSKGQGHETQYF. DNA of the CDR3: TGTGCCAGCAGTAAAGGGCAGGGGCACGAGACCCAGTACTTC.

The chain joins TRBV19 to TRBJ2-5; 13 nucleotides line up with TRBD2. The V gene's germline CDR1 is LNHDA and CDR2 SQIVND (reference sequence). V lost 3 bases, J lost 4 bases, and 5 bases stayed unmatched. The CDR3 contains 16 residues. The CDR3 sequence: CASSIGTSGMGETQYF. The CDR3 nucleotides are TGTGCCAGTAGTATCGGGACTAGCGGGATGGGAGAGACCCAGTACTTC.

The rearrangement uses TRBV7-2 and TRBJ2-3, with D hard to call. Germline V gene sequence: CDR1 SGHTA, CDR2 FQGNSA. The CDR3 extends over 14 amino acids. Trimming removed 0 bases at V and 2 bases at J, with 6 bases between. DNA for the CDR3: TGTGCCAGCAGCTTAGCTCCAAACACAGATACGCAGTATTTT. Translation gives CASSLAPNTDTQYF.

This clone was seen more than once but under ten times. The rearrangement joins TRBV10-3 to TRBJ1-2; 9 nucleotides line up with TRBD1. CDR1 is ENHRY and CDR2 is SYGVKD in the germline V gene. V lost 6 bases to trimming and J lost 6 bases; unmatched junction nucleotides: 5. The CDR3 extends over 13 amino acids. The CDR3 region has the DNA TGTGCCATCAGGACAGGGGGTAAGGATGGCTACACCTTC. It translates to CAIRTGGKDGYTF.

The rearrangement joins TRBV18 to TRBJ1-1, with D possibly being TRBD1 (5 bases). This CDR3 has 16 amino acids. Germline V lookup: CDR1 KGHSH, CDR2 LQKENI. V was shortened by 4 bases and J by 0 bases, with 15 bases between the two germline ends. In DNA form, the CDR3 reads TGTGCCAGCTCACTAGGTCGGGGGTTATTGAACACTGAAGCTTTCTTT. The encoded protein is CASSLGRGLLNTEAFF.

The chain carries TRBV5-4 and TRBJ1-3, with a possible D match to TRBD1 (5 bases). Trimming left V 2 bases short and J 4 bases short, with 10 bases between. The germline CDR1 and CDR2 sequences are SGHNT and YYREEE (reference sequence). The CDR3 contains 14 residues. The DNA for the CDR3 is TGTGCCAGCAGCTTAGGGGTGTCCGGAAACACCATATATTTT. Protein sequence: CASSLGVSGNTIYF. The variable domain in full, with the rest retrieved from reference TRBV5-4 and TRBJ1-3, is ETGVTQSPTHLIKTRGQQVTLRCSSQSGHNTVSWYQQALGQGPQFIFQYYREEENGRGNFPPRFSGLQFPNYSSELNVNALELDDSALYLCASSLGVSGNTIYFGEGSWLTVV.

This chain links TRBV2 with TRBJ1-4; possible D gene TRBD1, 6 bases. CDR1 and CDR2 (germline): SNHLY, FYNNEI. This CDR3 spans 14 amino acids. V was clipped by 8 bases and J by 0 bases, with 10 bases between them. CDR3 sequence: CASGDTSTNEKLFF. CDR3 in DNA: TGTGCCAGCGGGGACACTTCAACTAATGAAAAACTGTTTTTT.

This rearrangement joins TRBV30 to TRBJ2-5; TRBD1 matches at 7 bases. CDR1 is GTSNPN and CDR2 is SVGIG in the germline V gene (reference sequence). V lost 2 bases and J lost 5; bases outside the gene matches: 5. This CDR3 is 13 amino acids long. In nucleotides, the CDR3 is TGTGCCTGGAGTCCCAGACAGGGCGAGACCCAGTACTTC. It is translated as CAWSPRQGETQYF.

This chain uses TRBV19 with TRBJ2-2; TRBD2 might be the D (6 bases). Trimming left V 7 bases short and J 1 base short, with 7 bases between. Per germline, CDR1 LNHDA and CDR2 SQIVND (reference sequence). The CDR3 contains 13 residues. The CDR3 DNA sequence: TGTGCCAGTATCGGGGGGAACACCGGGGAGCTGTTTTTT. This gives the protein CASIGGNTGELFF.

The count of this clone is one. This CDR3 is CASSAVGAWAAEAFF. DNA for the CDR3: TGTGCCAGCAGCGCTGTGGGGGCTTGGGCCGCCGAAGCTTTCTTT. J is TRBJ1-1 and V is TRBV9; tentative D call: TRBD1 (6 bases). CDR1 SGDLS and CDR2 YYNGEE come from the germline V gene. The V end lost 3 bases, the J end lost 8 bases, and 20 bases lay between the germline ends. The CDR3 runs 15 residues.

In DNA, the CDR3 is TGTGCCAGCAGCCGGTACCGGGACAGCTCTGGAAACACCATATATTTT. Translation: CASSRYRDSSGNTIYF. The gene calls are TRBV28 and TRBJ1-3; 7 bases agree with TRBD1. Trimming at V came to 6 bases and at J to 0 bases, leaving 8 bases not matched to a gene. CDR1 and CDR2 (germline): MDHEN, SYDVKM. This CDR3 region has 16 residues.

This clone was seen a single time. The chain combines TRBV20-1 with TRBJ2-1; D call uncertain. This CDR3 spans 16 amino acids. V lost 3 bases to trimming and J lost 1 base, with 16 bases between them. Per the germline V gene, CDR1 is DFQATT and CDR2 is SNEGSKA (reference sequence). CDR3 protein: CSASDDSAGSYNEQFF. CDR3 nucleotides: TGCAGTGCTAGTGACGACTCAGCCGGTTCCTACAATGAGCAGTTCTTC.

The chain joins TRBV27 to TRBJ2-1; D gene unclear. CDR3 length equals 14 residues. CDR1 and CDR2 from the germline V gene are MNHEY and SMNVEV (reference sequence). Trimming cost V 4 bases and J 2 bases, with 9 bases left between them. The DNA of the CDR3 is TGTGCCAGCAGTTCTACCCTGACCTACAATGAGCAGTTCTTC. Amino acid sequence: CASSSTLTYNEQFF.

V usage is TRBV11-3 and J usage is TRBJ2-3, with a possible D match to TRBD2 (7 bases). Germline CDR1 reads SGHNT; CDR2 reads YENEEA. The CDR3 sequence is 15 residues long. The V end lost 1 base, the J end lost 4 bases, and 12 bases lay between the germline ends. As DNA, the CDR3 is TGTGCCAGCAGCTTAGGAGGGAGGGGGGCAGATACGCAGTATTTT. This translates into CASSLGGRGADTQYF.

The chain recombines TRBV19 with TRBJ1-4; 7 bases fit TRBD1. The germline CDR1 and CDR2 sequences are LNHDA and SQIVND (reference sequence). After removal of 5 bases from V and 2 bases from J, the junction contained 11 bases not matched to a gene. There are 17 residues in the CDR3. Here the CDR3 DNA reads TGTGCCAGTAGTCCCTCAACCGGGACAGCTACTAATGAAAAACTGTTTTTT. Its translation: CASSPSTGTATNEKLFF.

This chain links TRBV5-1 with TRBJ2-7; D might be TRBD1 (5 bases). Germline assignment: CDR1 SGHRS and CDR2 YFSETQ. Deletions cut 3 bases from V and 5 bases from J, with 9 bases between. The CDR3 has 12 residues. CDR3 sequence (DNA): TGCGCCAGCAGCTCCGACAGTGACGAGCAGTACTTC. This encodes CASSSDSDEQYF.

The chain is built from TRBV11-2 and TRBJ2-4; TRBD2 aligns across 9 bases. V was clipped by 4 bases and J by 8 bases; unmatched bases: 6. Germline V lookup: CDR1 SGHAT, CDR2 FQNNGV. The CDR3 covers 14 residues. Written as DNA, the CDR3 is TGTGCCAGCAGCTCTATAGCGGGAGCGGACATTCAGTACTTC. It yields the protein CASSSIAGADIQYF.

The chain is built from TRBV6-5 and TRBJ1-4; tentative D call: TRBD1 (5 bases). Trimming left V 5 bases short and J 7 bases short, with 14 bases between. The germline gives CDR1 MNHEY, CDR2 SVGAGI. CDR3 length: 14 amino acids. CDR3 bases: TGTGCCAGCAGTCCTGGGGGGTTCGGTGAAAAACTGTTTTTT. This translates into CASSPGGFGEKLFF.

The V gene is TRBV6-5, the J gene TRBJ1-3, with D possibly matching TRBD1 (6 bases). This CDR3 has 15 residues. The germline V gene has CDR1 MNHEY and CDR2 SVGAGI. Trimming stripped 7 bases from V and 0 bases from J, with 13 bases between. The CDR3 is CASTPGDISGNTIYF. As DNA, the CDR3 is TGTGCCAGCACCCCAGGGGACATCTCTGGAAACACCATATATTTT.